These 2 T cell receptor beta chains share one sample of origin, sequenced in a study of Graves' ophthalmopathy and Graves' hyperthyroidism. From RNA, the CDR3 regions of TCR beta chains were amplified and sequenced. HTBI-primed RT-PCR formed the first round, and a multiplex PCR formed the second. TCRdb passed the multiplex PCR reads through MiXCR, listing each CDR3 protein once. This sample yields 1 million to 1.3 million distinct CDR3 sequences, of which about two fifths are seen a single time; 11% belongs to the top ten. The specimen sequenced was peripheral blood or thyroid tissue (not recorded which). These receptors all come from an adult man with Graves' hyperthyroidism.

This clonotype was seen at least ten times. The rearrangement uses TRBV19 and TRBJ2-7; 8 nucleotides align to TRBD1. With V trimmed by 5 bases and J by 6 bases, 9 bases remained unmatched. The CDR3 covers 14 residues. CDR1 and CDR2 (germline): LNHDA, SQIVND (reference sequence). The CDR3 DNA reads TGTGCCAGTAGTCACCGGACAGGGTCCGCCGAGCAGTACTTC. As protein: CASSHRTGSAEQYF.

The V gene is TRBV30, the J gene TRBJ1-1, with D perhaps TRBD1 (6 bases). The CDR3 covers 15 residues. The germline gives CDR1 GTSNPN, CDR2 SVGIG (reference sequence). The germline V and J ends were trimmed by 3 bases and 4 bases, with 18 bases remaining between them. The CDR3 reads CAWRGLDRGSTEAFF. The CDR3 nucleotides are TGTGCCTGGAGAGGGCTGGACAGAGGAAGCACTGAAGCTTTCTTT.